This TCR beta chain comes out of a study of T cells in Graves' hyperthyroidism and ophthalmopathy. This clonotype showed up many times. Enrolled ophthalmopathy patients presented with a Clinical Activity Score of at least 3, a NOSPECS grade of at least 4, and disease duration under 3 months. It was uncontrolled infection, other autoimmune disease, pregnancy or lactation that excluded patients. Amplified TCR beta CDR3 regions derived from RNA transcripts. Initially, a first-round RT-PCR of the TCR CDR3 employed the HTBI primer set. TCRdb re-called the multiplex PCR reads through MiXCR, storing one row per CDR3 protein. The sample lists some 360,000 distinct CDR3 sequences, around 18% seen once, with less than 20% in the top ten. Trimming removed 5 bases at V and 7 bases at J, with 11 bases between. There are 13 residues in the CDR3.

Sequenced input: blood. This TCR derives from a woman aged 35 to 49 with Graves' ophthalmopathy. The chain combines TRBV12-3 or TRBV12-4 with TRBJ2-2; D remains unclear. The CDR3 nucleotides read TGTGCCAGCAGTCTTCCCTTGCTCGGGGAGCTGTTTTTT. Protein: CASSLPLLGELFF.